This TCR beta chain was retrieved from a study of T cells in Graves' hyperthyroidism and ophthalmopathy. Study-level background: Peripheral blood samples were taken at initial diagnosis, prior to any treatment. General study points: Median prediction lead before ophthalmopathy onset was 5 to 7.5 months with the model. Clonotypes that were expanded in thyroid above 0.001 mostly appeared in blood too.

The study collected blood at first hyperthyroidism diagnosis, before any ophthalmopathy symptoms arose. This clonotype was counted many times. The antigen is undetermined. This CDR3 comprises 15 residues. V shed 5 bases and J shed 2 bases, with 13 bases lying between them. Template material for amplifying TCR beta CDR3 regions consisted of RNA transcripts. The TCR CDR3 was amplified in a first-round RT-PCR using the HTBI primer set. TCRdb reprocessed the multiplex PCR reads with MiXCR, giving one entry per CDR3 protein. The table records about 300,000 distinct CDR3 sequences, 13% of them present only once.

Sequencing was done on a sample of blood. J is TRBJ1-5 and V is TRBV12-3 or TRBV12-4; D is possibly TRBD1 (6 bases). The sequence was collected from a woman in her 30s with Graves' hyperthyroidism that later progressed to Graves' ophthalmopathy. The CDR3 is CASSIGGFGNQPQHF. In nucleotides, the CDR3 is TGTGCCAGCAGTATTGGGGGCTTTGGCAATCAGCCCCAGCATTTT.